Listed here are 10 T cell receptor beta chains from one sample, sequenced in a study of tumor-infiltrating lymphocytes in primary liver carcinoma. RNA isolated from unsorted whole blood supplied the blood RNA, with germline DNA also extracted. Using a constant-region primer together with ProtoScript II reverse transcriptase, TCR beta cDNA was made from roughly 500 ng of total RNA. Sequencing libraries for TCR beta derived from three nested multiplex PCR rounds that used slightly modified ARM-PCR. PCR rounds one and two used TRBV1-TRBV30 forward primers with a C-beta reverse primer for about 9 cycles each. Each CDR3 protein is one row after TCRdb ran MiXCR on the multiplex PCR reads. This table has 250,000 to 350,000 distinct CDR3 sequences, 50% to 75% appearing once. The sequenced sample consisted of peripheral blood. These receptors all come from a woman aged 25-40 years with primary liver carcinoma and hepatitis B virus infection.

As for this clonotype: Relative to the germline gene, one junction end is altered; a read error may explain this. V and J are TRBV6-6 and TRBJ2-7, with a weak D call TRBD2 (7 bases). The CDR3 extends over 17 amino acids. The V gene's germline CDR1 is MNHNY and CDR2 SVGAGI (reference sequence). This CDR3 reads CASSYPMGGGGSFEQYF. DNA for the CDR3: TGTGCCAGCAGTTACCCCATGGGGGGAGGGGGGTCCTTCGAGCAGTACTTC.

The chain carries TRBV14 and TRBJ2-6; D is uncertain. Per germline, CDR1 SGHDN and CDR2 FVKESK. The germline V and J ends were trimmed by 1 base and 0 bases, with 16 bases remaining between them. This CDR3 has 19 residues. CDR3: CASSQAWIAGYSGANVLTF. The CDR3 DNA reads TGTGCCAGCAGCCAAGCATGGATAGCAGGATACTCTGGGGCCAACGTCCTGACTTTC.

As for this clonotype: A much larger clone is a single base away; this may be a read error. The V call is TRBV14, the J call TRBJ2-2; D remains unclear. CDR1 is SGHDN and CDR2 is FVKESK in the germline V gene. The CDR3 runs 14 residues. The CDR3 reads CANSQQTGTGELFF. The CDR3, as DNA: TGTGCCAACAGCCAACAGACGGGCACCGGGGAGCTGTTTTTT.

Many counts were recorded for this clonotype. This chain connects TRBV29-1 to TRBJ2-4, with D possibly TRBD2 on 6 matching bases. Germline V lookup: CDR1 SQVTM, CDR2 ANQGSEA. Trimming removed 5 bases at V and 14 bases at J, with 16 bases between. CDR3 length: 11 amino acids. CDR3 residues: CSVQRVGEEYF. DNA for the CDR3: TGCAGCGTTCAAAGGGTAGGGGAGGAGTACTTC.

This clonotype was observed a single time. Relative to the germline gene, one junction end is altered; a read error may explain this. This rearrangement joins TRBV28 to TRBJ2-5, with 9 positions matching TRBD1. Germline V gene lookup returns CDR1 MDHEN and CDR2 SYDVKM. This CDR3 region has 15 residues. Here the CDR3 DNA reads TGTGTCAGCAGTTCCCGGGACAGGGTATTAGAGACCCAGTACTTC. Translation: CVSSSRDRVLETQYF.

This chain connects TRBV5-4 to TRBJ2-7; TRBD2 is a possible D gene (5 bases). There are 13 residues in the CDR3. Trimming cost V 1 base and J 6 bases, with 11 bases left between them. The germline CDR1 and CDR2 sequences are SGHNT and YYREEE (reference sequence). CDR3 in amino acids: CASSLSDRGEQYF. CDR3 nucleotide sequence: TGTGCCAGCAGCTTGAGCGATCGGGGCGAGCAGTACTTC.

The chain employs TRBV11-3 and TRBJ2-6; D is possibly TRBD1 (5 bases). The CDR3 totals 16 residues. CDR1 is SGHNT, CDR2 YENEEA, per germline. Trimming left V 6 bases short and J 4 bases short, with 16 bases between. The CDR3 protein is CASRSWGGPGANVLTF. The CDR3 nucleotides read TGTGCCAGCAGATCCTGGGGCGGCCCCGGGGCCAACGTCCTGACTTTC.

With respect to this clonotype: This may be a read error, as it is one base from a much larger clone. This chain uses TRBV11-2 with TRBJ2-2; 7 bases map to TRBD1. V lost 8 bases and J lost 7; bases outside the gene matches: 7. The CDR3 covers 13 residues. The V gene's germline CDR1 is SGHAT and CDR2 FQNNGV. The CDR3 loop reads CASGTELIGELFF. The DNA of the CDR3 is TGTGCCAGCGGGACAGAATTGATCGGGGAGCTGTTTTTT.

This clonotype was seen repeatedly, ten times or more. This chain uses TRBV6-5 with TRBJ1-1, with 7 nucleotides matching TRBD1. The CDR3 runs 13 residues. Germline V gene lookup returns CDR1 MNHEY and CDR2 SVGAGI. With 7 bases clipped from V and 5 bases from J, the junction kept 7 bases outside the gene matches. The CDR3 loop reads CASNQGELTEAFF. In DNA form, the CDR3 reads TGTGCCAGCAATCAGGGGGAATTGACTGAAGCTTTCTTT.

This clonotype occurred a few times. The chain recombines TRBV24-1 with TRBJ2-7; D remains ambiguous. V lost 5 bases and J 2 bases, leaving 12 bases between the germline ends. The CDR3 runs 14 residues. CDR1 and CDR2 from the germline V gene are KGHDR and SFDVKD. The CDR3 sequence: CATSAPELPYEQYF. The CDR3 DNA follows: TGTGCCACCAGTGCGCCGGAACTTCCCTACGAGCAGTACTTC.